This T cell receptor (beta chain) was sequenced during a study of CXCR3-negative and CXCR3-positive naive CD8 T cells. Study-wide background: There were around 140 million TRB reads altogether, and each library had about 1.5 +/- 0.3 million of them. Study-wide results and limits: The study found more hydrophobic TRB CDR3s in CXCR3-positive naive cells than in CXCR3-negative naive cells. Diversity in memory CD8+ cells fell much lower than the comparably high levels seen in both naive subsets.

About this clonotype itself: Its antigen is still unknown.

The method, 5' RACE with UMI labels, was used to prepare the TRB cDNA libraries. TCRdb reprocessed the 5' RACE reads and reports one entry per CDR3 protein, with no DNA. The record lists 65,000 to 75,000 distinct CDR3 sequences, of which the ten most abundant hold approximately 1.5%. Germline CDR1 SNHLY, CDR2 FYNNEI. This CDR3 contains 15 residues. Each CD8+ T cell subset was sorted in triplicate, 300,000 or so cells each. The TCR comes from a human donor in good health. Some clones in this sample may be carry-over from other donors' samples. The sequencing sample was made of naive CXCR3- CD8+ T cells from blood. Subset noted: CD45RO-CCR7+CD27+CD95- naive CD8+ T cells lacking CXCR3 (TNR3-). The V and J genes are TRBV2 and TRBJ2-1; TCRdb's D call, TRBD1, is unchecked because there is no DNA. The CDR3: CASSELDRPYNEQFF. Full variable domain (outside the CDR3, taken from reference TRBV2 and TRBJ2-1): EPEVTQTPSHQVTQMGQEVILRCVPISNHLYFYWYRQILGQKVEFLVSFYNNEISEKSEIFDDQFSVERPDGSNFTLKIRSTKLEDSAMYFCASSELDRPYNEQFFGPGTRLTVL.